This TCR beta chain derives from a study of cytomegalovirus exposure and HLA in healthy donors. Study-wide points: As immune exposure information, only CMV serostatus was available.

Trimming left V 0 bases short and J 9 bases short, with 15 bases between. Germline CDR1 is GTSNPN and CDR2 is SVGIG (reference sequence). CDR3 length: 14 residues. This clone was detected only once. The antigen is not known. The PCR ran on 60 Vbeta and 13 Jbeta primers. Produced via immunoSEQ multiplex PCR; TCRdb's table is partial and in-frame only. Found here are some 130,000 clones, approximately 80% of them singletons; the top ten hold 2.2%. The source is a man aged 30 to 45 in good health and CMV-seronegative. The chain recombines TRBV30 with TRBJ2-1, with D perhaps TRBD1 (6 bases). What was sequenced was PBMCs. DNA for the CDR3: TGTGCCTGGAGTGTCATGCTAGGGGGATTTGAGCAGTTCTTC. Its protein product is CAWSVMLGGFEQFF.